A single sample is the source of the 26 T cell receptor beta chains below, sequenced in a study of T cell responses to AZD1222 COVID-19 vaccine. Assay: immunoSEQ multiplex PCR; the TCRdb copy retains only in-frame clones and omits some. The repertoire holds fewer than 200,000 clones, with about 90% as singletons. This specimen was peripheral blood, taken on day 0 of AZD1222 vaccination. The origin of the receptors is an adult in good health.

The chain couples TRBV7-2 to TRBJ1-2; D uncertain. There are 16 residues in the CDR3. Germline-derived CDR1 and CDR2 are SGHTA and FQGNSA. V was shortened by 4 bases and J by 4 bases, with 19 bases between the two germline ends. CDR3 nucleotide sequence: TGTGCCAGCAGCTCGATCCTTACGACCAGGATCTATGGCTACACCTTC. Its protein product is CASSSILTTRIYGYTF.

The chain recombines TRBV21-1 with TRBJ2-6; the table's D call of TRBD1 was not tested on the DNA. TRBV21-1 is a pseudogene segment. This CDR3 region has 16 residues. The CDR3 DNA is TGTGCCAGCACCGACAGGGGATTTTCTGGGGCCAACGTCCTGACTTTC. Its protein is CASTDRGFSGANVLTF.

This chain links TRBV5-4 with TRBJ2-7, with D hard to call. The germline V gene has CDR1 SGHNT and CDR2 YYREEE (reference sequence). CDR3 length: 17 residues. Deletions cut 4 bases from V and 0 bases from J, with 20 bases between. The CDR3 spells CASSPGRISYSSYEQYF. DNA of the CDR3: TGTGCCAGCAGCCCGGGTAGAATCTCTTATAGCTCCTACGAGCAGTACTTC.

The genes are TRBV6-5 and TRBJ1-5; weak D call: TRBD1 (5 bases). Looked up from germline, CDR1 is MNHEY and CDR2 is SVGAGI. The CDR3 totals 14 residues. V was pared by 4 bases and J by 2 bases, with 9 bases between. CDR3 DNA: TGTGCCAGCAGTTTGGGGGGAGGCAATCAGCCCCAGCATTTT. Its protein product is CASSLGGGNQPQHF.

The chain joins TRBV3-1 (or the pseudogene TRBV3-2) to TRBJ2-3, with 12 nucleotides matching TRBD2. CDR3 length: 16 amino acids. V lost 2 bases to trimming and J lost 2 bases; unmatched junction nucleotides: 2. The germline V gene encodes CDR1 LGHDT and CDR2 YNNKEL (reference sequence). This CDR3 reads CASSQRLAGATDTQYF. The CDR3 DNA reads as TGTGCCAGCAGCCAACGACTAGCGGGGGCCACAGATACGCAGTATTTT.

The gene calls are TRBV21-1 and TRBJ2-7; whether TRBD2, the table's D call, matches the DNA was not checked. TRBV21-1 is a pseudogene. The CDR3 contains 16 residues. CDR3 in DNA: TGTGCCAGCAGCCCACTAGGGCGGGAGGGTCCTTACGAGCAGTACTTC. Translation gives CASSPLGREGPYEQYF.

The gene calls are TRBV6-5 and TRBJ1-4; 7 bases align to TRBD1. CDR1 and CDR2 (germline): MNHEY, SVGAGI. Germline trimming cut 5 bases from V and 6 bases from J; bases unmatched to any gene: 6. This CDR3 has 14 amino acids. The CDR3 reads CASSRQGSYEKLFF. CDR3 nucleotides: TGTGCCAGCAGTCGACAGGGTTCTTATGAAAAACTGTTTTTT.

The gene calls are TRBV4-2 and TRBJ1-6; D may be TRBD1 (5 bases). Germline-derived CDR1 and CDR2 are LGHNA and YNFKEQ. Trimming took off 6 bases at V and 8 bases at J, with 14 bases between the two ends. CDR3 length equals 14 residues. As DNA, the CDR3 is TGTGCCAGCAGGACCGGGACCGATTATTCACCCCTCCACTTT. Translating gives CASRTGTDYSPLHF.

The chain combines TRBV11-2 with TRBJ2-1; 12 positions match TRBD2. CDR3 size: 16 residues. CDR1 SGHAT and CDR2 FQNNGV come from the germline V gene. Unmatched junction bases numbered 6, after V lost 6 bases and J lost 3 bases. CDR3 in amino acids: CASREVTSGSYNEQFF. The CDR3, as DNA: TGTGCCAGCAGAGAAGTGACTAGCGGGAGCTACAATGAGCAGTTCTTC.

The chain links TRBV7-6 to TRBJ2-2, with D possibly matching TRBD1 (5 bases). In germline, CDR1 is SGHVS, CDR2 FNYEAQ. This CDR3 comprises 14 residues. Trimming stripped 3 bases from V and 5 bases from J, with 10 bases between. CDR3 DNA sequence: TGTGCCAGCAGCTTCGAGACAGATACCGGGGAGCTGTTTTTT. Translated: CASSFETDTGELFF.

This clone was seen a single time. The V gene is TRBV28, the J gene TRBJ2-7, with D perhaps matching TRBD1 or TRBD2 (5 bases each). The V gene lost 9 bases and the J gene lost 4 bases, with 22 bases spanning the gap. This CDR3 has 15 amino acids. CDR1 and CDR2 from the germline V gene are MDHEN and SYDVKM. In nucleotides, the CDR3 is TGTGCCAGTCGACCGAGGGGCCCGTCGACTTACGAGCAGTACTTC. Its translation: CASRPRGPSTYEQYF.

This chain uses TRBV6-4 with TRBJ2-3; a possible D gene is TRBD2 (7 bases). The CDR3 totals 15 residues. The germline CDR1 and CDR2 sequences are MRHNA and SNTAGT. With 2 bases removed from V and 6 bases from J, the gap between germline ends came to 15 bases. The chain's CDR3 is CASSDGRGHTDTQYF. The CDR3 region has the DNA TGTGCCAGCAGTGACGGGCGGGGGCACACTGATACGCAGTATTTT.

This sequence joins TRBV19 and TRBJ1-1; D not certain. This CDR3 has 13 amino acids. V lost 5 bases, J lost 1 base, and 8 bases lay in between. The germline gives CDR1 LNHDA, CDR2 SQIVND (reference sequence). The CDR3 sequence: CASSFGRNTEAFF. CDR3 coding DNA: TGTGCCAGTAGTTTCGGACGGAACACTGAAGCTTTCTTT.

A single count supports this clone. The chain is built from TRBV7-2 and TRBJ1-4, with TRBD1 identical over 8 bases. The CDR3 loop spans 14 amino acids. CDR1 is SGHTA and CDR2 is FQGNSA in the germline V gene. Losses at the gene ends were 5 bases for V and 2 bases for J; bases not matched to a gene: 1. CDR3 residues: CASSPGGTNEKLFF. DNA for the CDR3: TGTGCCAGCAGCCCAGGGGGCACTAATGAAAAACTGTTTTTT.

This chain links TRBV3-1 (or the pseudogene TRBV3-2) with TRBJ1-6, with TRBD1 identical over 8 bases. Germline values: CDR1 LGHDT, CDR2 YNNKEL (reference sequence). The length of the CDR3 is 15 residues. Trimming removed 7 bases from V and 3 bases from J; junction bases left unmatched: 5. Written as DNA, the CDR3 is TGTGCCAGCAAGCTACAGGGGGGCTATAATTCACCCCTCCACTTT. This codes for CASKLQGGYNSPLHF.

The chain couples TRBV11-2 to TRBJ1-3, with a possible D match to TRBD1 (5 bases). This CDR3 spans 16 amino acids. Germline V gene lookup returns CDR1 SGHAT and CDR2 FQNNGV. V gave up 1 base and J gave up 0 bases, with 10 bases separating them. Here the CDR3 DNA reads TGTGCCAGCAGCTTAGGGGGACGGAGCTCTGGAAACACCATATATTTT. Protein: CASSLGGRSSGNTIYF. The whole variable domain, filled in from reference TRBV11-2 and TRBJ1-3, reads EAGVAQSPRYKIIEKRQSVAFWCNPISGHATLYWYQQILGQGPKLLIQFQNNGVVDDSQLPKDRFSAERLKGVDSTLKIQPAKLEDSAVYLCASSLGGRSSGNTIYFGEGSWLTVV.

The J gene is TRBJ1-2, the V gene TRBV6-2 or TRBV6-3; no firm D call. V lost 4 bases, J lost 0 bases, and 18 bases lay in between. The CDR3 is 17 amino acids. CDR1 and CDR2 from the germline V gene are MNHEY and SVGEGT. CDR3 in DNA: TGTGCCAGCAGTTTGGAGGGCGGTCGTTCAGCTAACTATGGCTACACCTTC. Amino acid sequence: CASSLEGGRSANYGYTF.

The rearrangement joins TRBV2 to TRBJ2-5, with TRBD2 identical over 14 bases. The CDR3 sequence is 16 residues long. In germline, CDR1 is SNHLY, CDR2 FYNNEI. Unmatched junction bases numbered 5, after V lost 6 bases and J lost 2 bases. This CDR3 reads CASSSGTSGSQETQYF. CDR3 DNA: TGTGCCAGCAGCTCCGGGACTAGCGGGAGTCAAGAGACCCAGTACTTC.

This rearrangement joins TRBV5-4 to TRBJ1-2; D gene ambiguous. CDR3 length: 13 amino acids. Germline CDR1 reads SGHNT; CDR2 reads YYREEE (reference sequence). V was pared by 3 bases and J by 4 bases, with 10 bases between. The CDR3 loop reads CASSSVGPYGYTF. In DNA form, the CDR3 reads TGTGCCAGCAGCTCAGTTGGGCCCTATGGCTACACCTTC.

V usage is TRBV2 and J usage is TRBJ1-2, with a tentative D call TRBD1 (5 bases). Germline V gene lookup returns CDR1 SNHLY and CDR2 FYNNEI. V was clipped by 5 bases and J by 5 bases, with 27 bases between them. This CDR3 spans 18 amino acids. The CDR3 DNA is TGTGCCAGCAGTCCCTGGGGAGGGGAGGAAGTTTTGGAATATGGCTACACCTTC. This gives the protein CASSPWGGEEVLEYGYTF.

V is TRBV6-4 and J is TRBJ1-5; 7 bases align to TRBD1. The germline V gene encodes CDR1 MRHNA and CDR2 SNTAGT. With 7 bases clipped from V and 11 bases from J, the junction kept 8 bases outside the gene matches. The CDR3 has 12 residues. The CDR3 region is CASTQGGTAQHF. The CDR3 DNA reads TGTGCCAGCACTCAGGGGGGGACGGCCCAGCATTTT.

In its sample, this clone was seen once. The V gene is TRBV9, the J gene TRBJ2-5, with D tentatively TRBD2 (7 bases). The germline V gene has CDR1 SGDLS and CDR2 YYNGEE. V was pared by 5 bases and J by 5 bases, with 19 bases between. The CDR3 consists of 15 residues. CDR3 DNA sequence: TGTGCCAGCAGTCGAGAGGGGGGGCTACAGGAGACCCAGTACTTC. It translates to CASSREGGLQETQYF.

The chain combines TRBV29-1 with TRBJ1-1; D unclear. Germline lookup yields CDR1 SQVTM and CDR2 ANQGSEA. Between the trimmed V and J ends, which lost 4 bases and 8 bases, there was a span of 8 bases. The CDR3 contains 10 residues. The CDR3 DNA reads as TGCAGCGTTGCGCGAGGGGAAGCTTTCTTT. Protein product: CSVARGEAFF.

This chain joins TRBV29-1 and TRBJ1-1; no firm D call. The CDR3 covers 12 residues. The germline V gene has CDR1 SQVTM and CDR2 ANQGSEA. Trimming took off 3 bases at V and 0 bases at J, with 5 bases between the two ends. CDR3 in amino acids: CSVDGLNTEAFF. The CDR3 nucleotides read TGCAGCGTTGACGGACTGAACACTGAAGCTTTCTTT.

This clone occurred a few times. V gene TRBV11-2 combines with J gene TRBJ2-2; the D gene is possibly TRBD1 (6 bases). CDR3 length equals 16 residues. Trimming pared 5 bases from V and 0 bases from J, leaving 13 bases between. CDR1 is SGHAT and CDR2 is FQNNGV in the germline V gene. The CDR3 sequence is CASSPDRLANTGELFF. The CDR3 DNA follows: TGTGCCAGCAGCCCCGACAGGCTCGCGAACACCGGGGAGCTGTTTTTT.

The rearrangement joins TRBV3-1 (or the pseudogene TRBV3-2) to TRBJ1-5; no firm D call. Trimming stripped 1 base from V and 2 bases from J, with 6 bases between. From germline, CDR1 is LGHDT and CDR2 YNNKEL (reference sequence). This CDR3 spans 14 amino acids. In DNA form, the CDR3 reads TGTGCCAGCAGCCAAGTGACGGGCAATCAGCCCCAGCATTTT. Its protein is CASSQVTGNQPQHF.